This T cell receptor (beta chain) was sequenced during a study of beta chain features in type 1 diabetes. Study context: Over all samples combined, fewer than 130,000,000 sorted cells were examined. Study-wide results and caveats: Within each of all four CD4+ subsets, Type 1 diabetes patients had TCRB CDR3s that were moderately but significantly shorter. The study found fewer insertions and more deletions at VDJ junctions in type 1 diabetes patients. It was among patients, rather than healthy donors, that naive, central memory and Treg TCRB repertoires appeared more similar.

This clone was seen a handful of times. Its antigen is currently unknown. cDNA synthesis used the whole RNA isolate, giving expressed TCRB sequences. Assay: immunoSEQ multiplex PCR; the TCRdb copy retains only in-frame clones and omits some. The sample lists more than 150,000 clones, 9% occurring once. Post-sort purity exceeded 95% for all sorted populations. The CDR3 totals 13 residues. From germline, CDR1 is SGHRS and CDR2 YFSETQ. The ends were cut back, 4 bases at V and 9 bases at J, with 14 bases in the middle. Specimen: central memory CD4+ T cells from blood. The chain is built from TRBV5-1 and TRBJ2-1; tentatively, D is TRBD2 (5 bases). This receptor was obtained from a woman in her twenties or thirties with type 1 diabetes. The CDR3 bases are TGCGCCAGCAGCCAAGATCGGGATCGTGAGCAGTTCTTC. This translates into CASSQDRDREQFF.